The next 25 T cell receptor beta chains were all read from a single sample in a study of T cells expressing NK-cell markers. TCRdb reprocessed the 5' RACE reads, with one entry per CDR3 protein and no DNA. Its table records over 150,000 distinct CDR3 sequences. Sequencing used blood T cells: a sorted CD56 or NKG2C T cell subset, CD4+ or CD8+ T cells, or bulk PBMC T cells (not recorded which). Receptors were obtained from a woman aged 50 to 60 in good health.

This chain uses TRBV5-1 with TRBJ2-5; with no DNA, the TCRdb D assignment of TRBD2 cannot be verified. CDR1 is SGHRS, CDR2 YFSETQ, per germline. This CDR3 is 14 amino acids long. The CDR3: CASSLSGSPETQYF.

The V gene is TRBV10-3, the J gene TRBJ2-1; TCRdb's assignment of TRBD1 cannot be checked, as there is no DNA. The CDR3 sequence is 13 residues long. Per germline, CDR1 ENHRY and CDR2 SYGVKD. The CDR3 sequence is CAISPEMYNEQFF.

The rearrangement uses TRBV7-9 and TRBJ2-1; absent DNA, TCRdb's TRBD2 call cannot be checked. Germline CDR1 reads SEHNR; CDR2 reads FQNEAQ (reference sequence). The CDR3 contains 15 residues. The CDR3 protein is CASSRTSGSSHEQFF.

This chain uses TRBV4-1 with TRBJ2-7; checking the TCRdb D call of TRBD1 is not possible without DNA. Germline V gives CDR1 MGHRA, CDR2 YSYEKL. The CDR3 has 15 residues. The CDR3 protein is CASSQGRGQPGEQYF.

V and J are TRBV20-1 and TRBJ2-1; with no DNA, the TCRdb D assignment of TRBD2 cannot be verified. The germline gives CDR1 DFQATT, CDR2 SNEGSKA (reference sequence). The CDR3 extends over 13 amino acids. The chain's CDR3 is CSARRANYNEQFF.

This sequence joins TRBV7-9 and TRBJ1-5; the D gene TCRdb calls, TRBD1, cannot be checked with no DNA. The CDR3 contains 12 residues. CDR1 and CDR2 (germline): SEHNR, FQNEAQ (reference sequence). CDR3 region: CASAGGSQPQHF.

V and J are TRBV6-6 and TRBJ1-4. CDR1 is MNHNY, CDR2 SVGAGI, per germline (reference sequence). CDR3 length: 14 amino acids. CDR3 residues: CASSYAEFAEKLFF.

The rearrangement links TRBV11-2 to TRBJ2-3. Per germline, CDR1 SGHAT and CDR2 FQNNGV. This CDR3 is 14 amino acids long. The CDR3 here is CASSSGASTDTQYF.

The genes are TRBV5-1 and TRBJ1-4; the TCRdb D gene call, TRBD1, has no DNA to confirm it. Looked up from germline, CDR1 is SGHRS and CDR2 is YFSETQ. This CDR3 comprises 14 residues. The CDR3 spells CASSWGQSNEKLFF.

V is TRBV12-3 or TRBV12-4 and J is TRBJ2-2; with no DNA, the TCRdb D assignment of TRBD1 cannot be verified. The CDR3 contains 13 residues. The CDR3 sequence: CASTGQGTGELFF.

The J gene is TRBJ2-6, the V gene TRBV12-5. CDR1 is LGHNT and CDR2 is FRNRAP in the germline V gene. The CDR3 has 15 amino acids. The CDR3 loop reads CASGPFGVGANVLTF.

The chain's CDR3 is CASSQERDNEQFF. The V and J genes are TRBV4-2 and TRBJ2-1. Looked up from germline, CDR1 is LGHNA and CDR2 is YNFKEQ. The CDR3 totals 13 residues.

The chain is built from TRBV12-3 or TRBV12-4 and TRBJ2-5; without DNA, the TCRdb call of TRBD1 cannot be checked. There are 14 residues in the CDR3. The chain's CDR3 is CASSSRGGQETQYF.

This chain links TRBV10-3 with TRBJ2-7; the D call of TRBD2 rests on TCRdb alone, since no DNA is present to check it. The length of the CDR3 is 13 residues. Germline V gene data show CDR1 as ENHRY and CDR2 as SYGVKD. The CDR3 is CAISEPSSYEQYF.

CDR3 region: CASSWRWGDTDTQYF. The V call is TRBV5-8, the J call TRBJ2-3; there is no DNA to check the TCRdb D call of TRBD2. Germline CDR1 is SGHTS and CDR2 is YDEGEE. CDR3 size: 15 residues. Filled out from reference TRBV5-8 and TRBJ2-3, the complete variable domain reads EAGVTQSPTHLIKTRGQQATLRCSPISGHTSVYWYQQALGLGLQFLLWYDEGEERNRGNFPPRFSGRQFPNYSSELNVNALELEDSALYLCASSWRWGDTDTQYFGPGTRLTVL.

The chain joins TRBV24-1 to TRBJ2-5; the D call of TRBD2 rests on TCRdb alone, since no DNA is present to check it. This CDR3 spans 15 amino acids. From germline, CDR1 is KGHDR and CDR2 SFDVKD. The CDR3 loop reads CATSAGTSGKETQYF.

CDR3 region: CASSPAGLLYGYTF. The chain joins TRBV11-2 to TRBJ1-2. The germline gives CDR1 SGHAT, CDR2 FQNNGV. The CDR3 extends over 14 amino acids.

This rearrangement joins TRBV12-3 or TRBV12-4 to TRBJ2-1; the TRBD1 assignment by TCRdb is unverifiable without DNA. The CDR3 is made up of 14 amino acids. This chain's CDR3 is CASSLQGANNEQFF.

The chain combines TRBV4-1 with TRBJ1-2. The CDR3 is made up of 15 amino acids. Germline V gene sequence: CDR1 MGHRA, CDR2 YSYEKL. CDR3 in amino acids: CASSQGQYGEDGYTF.

J is TRBJ2-1 and V is TRBV7-9; with no DNA, the TCRdb D assignment of TRBD2 cannot be verified. The CDR3 length is 18 residues. Germline V gene data show CDR1 as SEHNR and CDR2 as FQNEAQ (reference sequence). CDR3 sequence: CASSLPQTSASSYNEQFF.

The chain employs TRBV5-1 and TRBJ2-1; TCRdb's D call of TRBD2 is untestable without DNA. The CDR3 is 17 amino acids. CDR1 is SGHRS and CDR2 is YFSETQ in the germline V gene. The CDR3 region is CASSLLWTSGSGNEQFF.

The rearrangement uses TRBV7-9 and TRBJ2-2; TCRdb's D call of TRBD1 is untestable without DNA. The CDR3 contains 16 residues. Looked up from germline, CDR1 is SEHNR and CDR2 is FQNEAQ (reference sequence). CDR3 region: CASSHWTGENTGELFF. The full variable domain, completed using reference TRBV7-9 and TRBJ2-2, is DTGVSQNPRHKITKRGQNVTFRCDPISEHNRLYWYRQTLGQGPEFLTYFQNEAQLEKSRLLSDRFSAERPKGSFSTLEIQRTEQGDSAMYLCASSHWTGENTGELFFGEGSRLTVL.

The chain recombines TRBV6-5 with TRBJ2-1; the D call from TCRdb, TRBD2, cannot be confirmed without DNA. Germline V gene data show CDR1 as MNHEY and CDR2 as SVGAGI. The CDR3 is 12 amino acids. CDR3 amino acids: CASSRREGEQFF.

This chain links TRBV20-1 with TRBJ1-1; TCRdb's D call of TRBD1 is untestable without DNA. This CDR3 has 11 residues. CDR1 DFQATT and CDR2 SNEGSKA come from the germline V gene (reference sequence). The CDR3 sequence is CSAPQTHEAFF.

The J gene is TRBJ2-1, the V gene TRBV20-1. This CDR3 has 17 amino acids. Germline CDR1 DFQATT, CDR2 SNEGSKA (reference sequence). CDR3 sequence reads: CSARDNLRRLVNNEQFF.